The 27 T cell receptor beta chains given below trace back to one sample, sequenced in a study of shared clonotypes between healthy human individuals. Some clones are missing from TCRdb's copy, which holds only in-frame ones; the method was immunoSEQ multiplex PCR. Found here are about 2.3 million clones, over 90% of them singletons; the top ten hold around 0.4%. The material sequenced was naive CD4+ T cells from PBMCs. Subset of the sample: CD45RA+ positively selected. The receptors shown here come from a man between 18 and 35 years old in good health. Some clones in this sample may be carry-over from other donors' samples.

The chain links TRBV15 to TRBJ2-2; no clear D. The germline CDR1 and CDR2 sequences are LNHNV and YYDKDF (reference sequence). The CDR3 totals 11 residues. The germline V and J ends were trimmed by 8 bases and 6 bases, with 7 bases remaining between them. CDR3 in DNA: TGTGCCACCCGAGGCGCCGGGGAGCTGTTTTTT. Translating gives CATRGAGELFF.

The gene calls are TRBV7-2 and TRBJ2-5, with D perhaps TRBD1 (6 bases). The CDR3 totals 15 residues. The V end lost 3 bases, the J end lost 2 bases, and 13 bases lay between the germline ends. CDR1 and CDR2 (germline): SGHTA, FQGNSA. The CDR3 loop is CASSFIPGQQETQYF. The CDR3 bases are TGTGCCAGCAGCTTCATACCGGGACAACAAGAGACCCAGTACTTC.

The V and J genes are TRBV5-4 and TRBJ2-1; 7 bases map to TRBD2. CDR3 length: 16 amino acids. The junction had 10 bases not matched to a gene; V was cut back by 0 bases and J by 7 bases. Germline CDR1 and CDR2: SGHNT and YYREEE (reference sequence). CDR3 protein: CASSLGAGEGRNEQFF. The CDR3, as DNA: TGTGCCAGCAGCTTGGGTGCGGGAGAGGGTAGGAATGAGCAGTTCTTC.

The chain uses TRBV4-3 and TRBJ2-7; D is unresolved. The CDR3 length is 15 residues. Between the trimmed V and J ends, which lost 0 bases and 0 bases, there was a span of 9 bases. Germline V gene sequence: CDR1 LGHNA, CDR2 YSLEER. CDR3 amino acids: CASSQEGSFSYEQYF. The DNA of the CDR3 is TGCGCCAGCAGCCAAGAAGGCTCCTTCTCCTACGAGCAGTACTTC.

The chain has TRBV7-8 and TRBJ2-2; D unresolved. The CDR3 spans 15 residues. The germline V gene has CDR1 SGHVS and CDR2 FQNEAQ. Trimming removed 5 bases at V and 3 bases at J, with 13 bases between. CDR3 in DNA: TGTGCCAGCAGCCAAAAAATAAGTGACACCGGGGAGCTGTTTTTT. This encodes CASSQKISDTGELFF.

This clone appeared once. V is TRBV19 and J is TRBJ2-7; D remains ambiguous. Trimming took off 2 bases at V and 2 bases at J, with 13 bases between the two ends. Germline V gene sequence: CDR1 LNHDA, CDR2 SQIVND (reference sequence). The CDR3 spans 15 residues. The CDR3 DNA is TGTGCCAGTAGTATAAAGACCGTTAAAGCCTACGAGCAGTACTTC. It encodes CASSIKTVKAYEQYF. The full variable domain, rest sourced from reference TRBV19 and TRBJ2-7, is DGGITQSPKYLFRKEGQNVTLSCEQNLNHDAMYWYRQDPGQGLRLIYYSQIVNDFQKGDIAEGYSVSREKKESFPLTVTSAQKNPTAFYLCASSIKTVKAYEQYFGPGTRLTVT.

The chain carries TRBV9 and TRBJ2-3, with TRBD2 matching over 9 bases. CDR1 and CDR2 from the germline V gene are SGDLS and YYNGEE. This CDR3 contains 19 residues. Losses at the gene ends were 0 bases for V and 2 bases for J; bases not matched to a gene: 13. CDR3 residues: CASSVGPIRLADFTDTQYF. DNA for the CDR3: TGTGCCAGCAGCGTAGGCCCAATTCGACTAGCGGACTTCACAGATACGCAGTATTTT.

This clone was seen just once. V is TRBV7-2 and J is TRBJ2-2, with 9 bases identical to TRBD1. This CDR3 spans 17 amino acids. CDR1 and CDR2 (germline): SGHTA, FQGNSA. The J segment lost 0 bases and the V segment lost 5 bases, leaving 7 bases of the junction unmatched. The CDR3 protein is CASSPGTGSSNTGELFF. As DNA, the CDR3 is TGTGCCAGCAGCCCCGGGACAGGGTCTTCGAACACCGGGGAGCTGTTTTTT.

This clone has a handful of counts. The sample contains more than one DNA sequence encoding this CDR3. The V gene is TRBV29-1, the J gene TRBJ1-5, with D perhaps TRBD1 (5 bases). CDR3 size: 13 residues. The V end was cut by 6 bases, the J end by 2 bases, with 11 bases between. From germline, CDR1 is SQVTM and CDR2 ANQGSEA. CDR3 residues: CSVGGLGNQPQHF. CDR3 nucleotides: TGCAGCGTGGGGGGATTGGGCAATCAGCCCCAGCATTTT. Supplemented by reference TRBV29-1 and TRBJ1-5, the full variable domain reads SAVISQKPSRDICQRGTSLTIQCQVDSQVTMMFWYRQQPGQSLTLIATANQGSEATYESGFVIDKFPISRPNLTFSTLTVSNMSPEDSSIYLCSVGGLGNQPQHFGDGTRLSIL.

The genes are TRBV7-2 and TRBJ1-1; perhaps TRBD1 as D (5 bases). Germline-derived CDR1 and CDR2 are SGHTA and FQGNSA. Deletions cut 0 bases from V and 7 bases from J, with 9 bases between. The CDR3 sequence is 13 residues long. CDR3 nucleotides: TGTGCCAGCAGCTTAGCTACGGGGGTTGAAGCTTTCTTT. This translates into CASSLATGVEAFF.

The V call is TRBV6-5, the J call TRBJ2-3; 10 bases line up with TRBD2. Trimming at V came to 6 bases and at J to 0 bases, leaving 3 bases not matched to a gene. The germline V gene has CDR1 MNHEY and CDR2 SVGAGI. The CDR3 sequence is 15 residues long. CDR3 bases: TGTGCCAGCAGGCCGACTAGCGGGAGCACAGATACGCAGTATTTT. It specifies CASRPTSGSTDTQYF.

V is TRBV10-1 and J is TRBJ2-2; D unclear. CDR1 and CDR2 (germline): WNHNN, SYGVQD (reference sequence). V was pared by 5 bases and J by 1 base, with 8 bases between. This CDR3 has 14 residues. The CDR3 spells CASSRALNTGELFF. In DNA, the CDR3 is TGCGCCAGCAGTCGCGCCCTGAACACCGGGGAGCTGTTTTTT.

The count of this clone is one. The V call is TRBV6-1, the J call TRBJ1-5; D unresolved. The V gene's germline CDR1 is MNHNS and CDR2 SASEGT. The CDR3 extends over 13 amino acids. Trimming stripped 10 bases from V and 2 bases from J, with 12 bases between. CDR3 region: CATQAGGNQPQHF. The CDR3 coding sequence is TGTGCCACCCAGGCGGGTGGCAATCAGCCCCAGCATTTT.

This rearrangement joins TRBV5-1 to TRBJ2-2; D perhaps matches TRBD1 (6 bases). The germline gives CDR1 SGHRS, CDR2 YFSETQ. The CDR3 length is 16 residues. Trimming left V 3 bases short and J 3 bases short, with 15 bases between. CDR3 loop: CASSYWAGADTGELFF. CDR3 in DNA: TGCGCCAGCAGCTATTGGGCAGGGGCGGACACCGGGGAGCTGTTTTTT.

The rearrangement joins TRBV9 to TRBJ1-1; TRBD1 agrees at 7 bases. Germline V gene lookup returns CDR1 SGDLS and CDR2 YYNGEE. The CDR3 totals 14 residues. J was trimmed by 4 bases and V by 0 bases; bases with no gene match: 3. CDR3 bases: TGTGCCAGCAGCGTAGAAAGGGACAGCACTGAAGCTTTCTTT. As protein: CASSVERDSTEAFF.

This chain joins TRBV29-1 and TRBJ2-7; the match to TRBD1 covers 9 bases. The CDR3 extends over 14 amino acids. J gave up 0 bases and V 6 bases, and 6 bases lay outside the gene matches. Germline V gives CDR1 SQVTM, CDR2 ANQGSEA. CDR3: CSVSRDRVSYEQYF. The CDR3 bases are TGCAGCGTCTCCCGGGACAGGGTCTCCTACGAGCAGTACTTC.

The chain has TRBV5-4 and TRBJ2-1, with D perhaps TRBD2 (6 bases). Germline V gene sequence: CDR1 SGHNT, CDR2 YYREEE (reference sequence). The CDR3 runs to 13 residues. The V end lost 4 bases, the J end lost 9 bases, and 14 bases lay between the germline ends. CDR3 in amino acids: CASSPGTPGEQFF. For the CDR3, the DNA is TGTGCCAGCAGCCCCGGGACTCCGGGTGAGCAGTTCTTC.

The chain uses TRBV5-1 and TRBJ2-7; 10 nucleotides align to TRBD1. Germline assignment: CDR1 SGHRS and CDR2 YFSETQ. The CDR3 has 14 amino acids. The ends lost 6 bases at V and 1 base at J; junction bases unmatched: 4. The CDR3 is CASNTGQGSYEQYF. CDR3 in DNA: TGCGCCAGCAACACGGGACAGGGGTCCTACGAGCAGTACTTC.

On this clone: This sample also contains other DNA sequences that code for the same CDR3. V is TRBV9 and J is TRBJ2-3; maybe TRBD2 (5 bases). The CDR3 spans 16 residues. Germline V gives CDR1 SGDLS, CDR2 YYNGEE. With 0 bases removed from V and 0 bases from J, the gap between germline ends came to 11 bases. CDR3 nucleotide sequence: TGTGCCAGCAGCGTAGGCGCTAGCCCGAGCACAGATACGCAGTATTTT. This encodes CASSVGASPSTDTQYF.

The chain is built from TRBV28 and TRBJ2-7; 11 bases agree with TRBD1. The CDR3 extends over 15 amino acids. Per the germline V gene, CDR1 is MDHEN and CDR2 is SYDVKM. The ends lost 6 bases at V and 6 bases at J; junction bases unmatched: 10. This chain's CDR3 is CASSRVGTGGREQYF. The DNA of the CDR3 is TGTGCCAGCAGCCGCGTGGGGACAGGGGGACGCGAGCAGTACTTC.

This clone was detected once. This chain connects TRBV28 to TRBJ1-2; D ambiguous. The V gene's germline CDR1 is MDHEN and CDR2 SYDVKM. CDR3 length equals 13 residues. V was shortened by 6 bases and J by 6 bases, with 14 bases between the two germline ends. The CDR3 coding sequence is TGTGCCAGCAGCACAGTTTATACCCATGGCTACACCTTC. Its translation is CASSTVYTHGYTF.

This clone has only one observation. This sequence joins TRBV27 and TRBJ2-7; possibly TRBD2 for D (5 bases). V lost 5 bases and J lost 0, with 17 bases in between. This CDR3 spans 16 amino acids. CDR1 and CDR2 (germline): MNHEY, SMNVEV (reference sequence). The CDR3 bases are TGTGCCAGCAGTCCCCAAGAAAGGAGGAGCTCCTACGAGCAGTACTTC. Translation: CASSPQERRSSYEQYF.

V gene TRBV7-2 combines with J gene TRBJ1-2, with a possible D match to TRBD1 (6 bases). The V end lost 5 bases, the J end lost 8 bases, and 18 bases lay between the germline ends. The germline V gene encodes CDR1 SGHTA and CDR2 FQGNSA. The CDR3 extends over 14 amino acids. Here the CDR3 DNA reads TGTGCCAGCAGCGCAGGGACATTAGACGGGGGCTACACCTTC. Amino acids: CASSAGTLDGGYTF.

The chain recombines TRBV4-1 with TRBJ2-1; TRBD2 matches at 10 bases. Per germline, CDR1 MGHRA and CDR2 YSYEKL. V was clipped by 4 bases and J by 15 bases; unmatched bases: 9. This CDR3 has 13 amino acids. CDR3 protein: CASSPEREGHSFF. In nucleotides, the CDR3 is TGCGCCAGCAGCCCAGAGCGGGAGGGCCACTCGTTCTTC.

This clone was recorded only once. V and J are TRBV7-9 and TRBJ2-3; 8 bases are shared with TRBD1. V shed 3 bases and J 3 bases; nucleotides not matched to a gene: 11. Germline lookup yields CDR1 SEHNR and CDR2 FQNEAQ (reference sequence). The CDR3 is 17 amino acids. DNA for the CDR3: TGTGCCAGCAGCTTGGGGACAGGTAGTGGGTTGACAGATACGCAGTATTTT. It codes for CASSLGTGSGLTDTQYF.

V usage is TRBV7-3 and J usage is TRBJ2-1; 8 bases match TRBD2. Germline V gene lookup returns CDR1 SGHTA and CDR2 FQGTGA. The CDR3 loop spans 14 amino acids. J was trimmed by 4 bases and V by 5 bases; bases with no gene match: 4. The CDR3 protein is CASSPGTRYNEQFF. The CDR3, as DNA: TGTGCCAGCAGCCCCGGGACTAGATACAATGAGCAGTTCTTC.

V gene TRBV7-3 combines with J gene TRBJ2-3, with TRBD2 identical over 8 bases. The CDR3 totals 15 residues. Losses at the gene ends were 5 bases for V and 4 bases for J; bases not matched to a gene: 8. The germline V gene has CDR1 SGHTA and CDR2 FQGTGA. CDR3 in DNA: TGTGCCAGCAGCCGCAGCGGGGGAGGGCCAGATACGCAGTATTTT. Translated: CASSRSGGGPDTQYF.